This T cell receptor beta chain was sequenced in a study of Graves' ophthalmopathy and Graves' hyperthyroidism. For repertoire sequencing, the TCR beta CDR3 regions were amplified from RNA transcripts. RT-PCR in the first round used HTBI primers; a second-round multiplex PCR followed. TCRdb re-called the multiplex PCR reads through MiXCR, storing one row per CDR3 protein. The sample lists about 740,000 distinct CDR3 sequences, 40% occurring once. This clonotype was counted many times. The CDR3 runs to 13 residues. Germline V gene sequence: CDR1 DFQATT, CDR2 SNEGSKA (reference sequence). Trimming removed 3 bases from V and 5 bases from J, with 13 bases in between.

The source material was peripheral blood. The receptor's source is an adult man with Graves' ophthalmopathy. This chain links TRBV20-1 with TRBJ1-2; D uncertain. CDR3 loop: CSASPGPFYGYTF. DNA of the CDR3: TGCAGTGCTAGCCCCGGCCCCTTTTATGGCTACACCTTC.